Below, one T cell receptor beta chain is given with its context. The antigen is unknown. V lost 5 bases, J lost 2 bases, and 10 bases lay in between. This CDR3 contains 14 residues. CDR1 and CDR2 (germline): SGHDT, YYEEEE. The sample is drawn from a study of T cells in Graves' hyperthyroidism and ophthalmopathy. Findings and caveats of the study: A model built on 13 V-J features separated ophthalmopathy from stable hyperthyroidism.

Amplification targeted TCR beta CDR3 regions from RNA transcripts. The primer set for the first-round RT-PCR of the TCR CDR3 was HTBI. TCRdb ran MiXCR on the multiplex PCR reads and lists one entry per CDR3 protein. This table holds fewer than 350,000 distinct CDR3 sequences, about 20% found once. The gene calls are TRBV5-6 and TRBJ2-2; no firm D call. The sequenced material came from blood. The source of this sequence is a woman in her fifties or sixties with Graves' hyperthyroidism. The CDR3 loop reads CASSPSPNTGELFF. The DNA of the CDR3 is TGTGCCAGCAGTCCGAGTCCTAACACCGGGGAGCTGTTTTTT.